Sequencing of this T cell receptor beta chain was carried out in a study of cytomegalovirus exposure and HLA in healthy donors. Study-level points and caveats: In vitro work confirmed that a few CMV-associated chains recognize CMV antigens.

Germline V lookup: CDR1 SGHRS, CDR2 YFSETQ. The CDR3 extends over 15 amino acids. Remarks on this clone: Its antigen is unidentified.

The study ran its PCR with 60 Vbeta and 13 Jbeta primers. Only in-frame clones appear in the TCRdb table, and some are missing; sequencing was by immunoSEQ multiplex PCR. The sample shows about 190,000 clones, 80% of them seen only once. V is TRBV5-1 and J is TRBJ2-5; TRBD1 might be the D (6 bases). The J call may be mistaken, given a closer DNA end match to TRBJ2-7. The TCR was taken from a boy between 5 and 17 years old in good health and CMV-seronegative. Sequencing was performed on PBMCs. This chain's CDR3 is CASSLLFDRTCEQYF. Written as DNA, the CDR3 is TGCGCCAGCAGCTTGTTATTCGACAGGACCTGCGAGCAGTACTTC.